This T cell receptor beta chain came from a study of vaccination and CD4 T cells after COVID-19. As for the study in general: The interval from dose two to post-vaccine sampling had a median of 72 days, and it ranged from 14 to 241. Overlapping spike peptides of SARS-CoV-2, HCoV-NL63, HCoV-OC43 and HCoV-229E stimulated the cells.

Treatment reported: roughly 10-day PBMC culture with coronavirus spike peptide pools or control peptides (ViraFEST assay). TCRs were sequenced by ViraFEST after antigen-specific T cells had been expanded with peptide pools. As regards this clonotype: The antigen is unknown.

The Oncomine TCR Beta short-read assay generated sequence data from the DNA of cultured CD4+ T cells. TCRdb processed the PCR reads anew with MiXCR; each CDR3 protein has one entry. Here the sample spans over 10,000 distinct CDR3 sequences, roughly 76% being singletons. The material sequenced was CD4+ T cells from blood, cultured in vitro. The receptor comes from a human donor who had recovered from COVID-19.

The CDR3 here is CASSGGVGAGLAGVETQYF. CDR3 DNA: TGTGCCAGCAGTGGTGGGGTCGGGGCCGGACTAGCGGGAGTTGAGACCCAGTACTTC. The chain links TRBV6-1 to TRBJ2-5; the match to TRBD2 covers 13 bases. The CDR3 length is 19 residues. The germline CDR1 and CDR2 sequences are MNHNS and SASEGT. The J segment lost 5 bases and the V segment lost 4 bases, leaving 16 bases of the junction unmatched.